This is a list of T cell receptor beta chains from one sample in a study of blood T cell repertoires in COVID-19. This table comes from immunoSEQ multiplex PCR, and its TCRdb copy is limited to in-frame clones, with some not included. The sample carries around 37,000 clones, around nine tenths recorded once. Source material: peripheral blood. The receptor source for this set is a human donor in a cohort sampled during active COVID-19. Each CDR3 is given with its conserved first and last residue. The order of the fields is J gene, clone size, D gene, V gene, CDR3 DNA, CDR3 protein. The D gene is left open where the match is weak. Size is stated for part of the rows, as once, few or many counts, or as a class when the clone is expanded.

TRBJ2-2 . TRBD2 TRBV3-1/TRBV3-2 TGTGCCAGCAGCCAAAGACCCTGGAGCGGGGGGTTCGGGAACACCGGGGAGCTGTTTTTT CASSQRPWSGGFGNTGELFF
TRBJ2-3 . . TRBV9 TGTGCCAGCAGCGTGGTGGGTCTCCCCGGGGTCGATACGCAGTATTTT CASSVVGLPGVDTQYF
TRBJ2-1 . TRBD2 TRBV7-7 TGTGCTAGCAGCTTGGGACGGGGAGGGAACAATGAGCAGTTCTTC CASSLGRGGNNEQFF
TRBJ1-4 once . TRBV5-1 TGCGCCAGCAGCGCCGGGACAACTGGGGAAAAACTGTTTTTT CASSAGTTGEKLFF
TRBJ2-1 few . TRBV5-4 TGTGCCAGCAGCTGGGACAACGGCTGGAGCAATGAGCAGTTCTTC CASSWDNGWSNEQFF
TRBJ1-1 . TRBD1 TRBV18 TGTGCCAGCTCAGCGCGACAGGGGGATCGTAGCACTGAAGCTTTCTTT CASSARQGDRSTEAFF
TRBJ2-2 . . TRBV19 TGTGCCAGTAGTATGTTCGCGCCGAACACCGGGGAGCTGTTTTTT CASSMFAPNTGELFF
TRBJ2-3 few TRBD2 TRBV30 TGTGCCTGGAGCGGGACTAGCGGGGATACGCAGTATTTT CAWSGTSGDTQYF
TRBJ1-1 . . TRBV5-1 TGCGCCAGCAGCTTGGGCAGTCTGAACACTGAAGCTTTCTTT CASSLGSLNTEAFF
TRBJ2-7 . . TRBV5-6 TGTGCCAGCAGCTTCACTAGCAAAAGCTACGAGCAGTACTTC CASSFTSKSYEQYF
TRBJ2-1 . TRBD2 TRBV12-5 TGTGCTAGTGGTTTGTATGGCGGGGGGGCGAATGAGCAGTTCTTC CASGLYGGGANEQFF
TRBJ2-2 . TRBD2 TRBV7-8 TGTGCCAGCAGCTCTAGCGGGGGGCCAGGCACCGGGGAGCTGTTTTTT CASSSSGGPGTGELFF
TRBJ1-1 . . TRBV30 TGTGCCTGGAGTCATCGCGCGAACACTGAAGCTTTCTTT CAWSHRANTEAFF
TRBJ1-6 few . TRBV27 TGTGCCAGCAGTTTGGCAGGGAGGTATAATTCACCCCTCCACTTT CASSLAGRYNSPLHF
TRBJ2-2 . TRBD1 TRBV24-1 TGTGCCACCCGGGACAGGGGGGAAGCCGGGGAGCTGTTTTTT CATRDRGEAGELFF
TRBJ2-2 . TRBD1 TRBV28 TGTGCCAGCAGTCCAATCCCGGGACAGGGGGGTTCCGGGGAGCTGTTTTTT CASSPIPGQGGSGELFF
TRBJ2-1 . . TRBV20-1 TGCAGTGCTCAGAATTACAATGAGCAGTTCTTC CSAQNYNEQFF
TRBJ1-4 . TRBD1 TRBV10-3 TGTGCCTCCAGACAGGGAAATGAAAAACTGTTTTTT CASRQGNEKLFF
TRBJ2-3 . . TRBV7-9 TGTGCCAGCAGCTCCGGGTTACGGAGATTCGATACGCAGTATTTT CASSSGLRRFDTQYF
TRBJ1-4 . . TRBV6-5 TGTGCCAGCAGTTCAGGGACATTAACAACTAATGAAAAACTGTTTTTT CASSSGTLTTNEKLFF
TRBJ2-2 . . TRBV18 TGTGCCAGCTCCTCAGGGGCTACAAACACCGGGGAGCTGTTTTTT CASSSGATNTGELFF
TRBJ2-1 . . TRBV9 TGTGCCAGCAGCGTGAGTGGTTCCTACAATGAGCAGTTCTTC CASSVSGSYNEQFF
TRBJ2-3 . TRBD2 TRBV7-8 TGTGCCAGCAGCCCACGGACTAGCGGAACCACAGATACGCAGTATTTT CASSPRTSGTTDTQYF
TRBJ1-2 . . TRBV6-5 TGTGCCAGCAGTTACTTTTCAGCTAACTATGGCTACACCTTC CASSYFSANYGYTF
TRBJ1-1 . . TRBV21-1 TGTGCCAGCAGCAACAATCCCGGACAGGGTGGGACTGAAGCTTTCTTT CASSNNPGQGGTEAFF
TRBJ2-5 . . TRBV3-1/TRBV3-2 TGTGCCAGCAGCCAAGACAGGGGCTTGGGAGAGACCCAGTACTTC CASSQDRGLGETQYF
TRBJ1-4 . TRBD1 TRBV7-9 TGTGCCACGACACAGGGGGCAATGAATGAAAAACTGTTTTTT CATTQGAMNEKLFF
TRBJ1-5 . . TRBV9 TGTGCCAGCAGCGTAGGTCGGGGAACGCAGCCCCAGCATTTT CASSVGRGTQPQHF
TRBJ2-1 . . TRBV7-6 TGTGCCAGCAGCCTTACGGCAGGCAATGAGCAGTTCTTC CASSLTAGNEQFF
TRBJ1-6 . . TRBV3-1/TRBV3-2 TGTGCCAGCAGCCCCCGAGGGTCAGGGGCCCATTCACCCCTCCACTTT CASSPRGSGAHSPLHF
TRBJ2-7 . TRBD1 TRBV12-5 TGTGCTAGTGGTTTGGGACAGGGGGGCTACGAGCAGTACTTC CASGLGQGGYEQYF
TRBJ2-3 medium-sized TRBD1 TRBV7-9 TGTGCCAGCAGCCGGACAGGGGTCACAGATACGCAGTATTTT CASSRTGVTDTQYF
TRBJ1-4 . TRBD1 TRBV7-9 TGTGCCAGCAGCCCGACAGGGTATAATGAAAAACTGTTTTTT CASSPTGYNEKLFF
TRBJ2-2 . . TRBV5-4 TGTGCCAGCAGCGTACCGACAGTCGGGGAGCTGTTTTTT CASSVPTVGELFF
TRBJ2-2 few . TRBV7-7 TGTGCTAGCAGCTTAAAGGGGGGGCCGAACACCGGGGAGCTGTTTTTT CASSLKGGPNTGELFF
TRBJ1-1 . TRBD1 TRBV4-2 TGTGCCAGCAGCCAAGGAGGGATTGGGACAGGCACTGAAGCTTTCTTT CASSQGGIGTGTEAFF
TRBJ1-2 . . TRBV6-5 TGTGCCAGCTTGCTTGGGAGCGCTGACTACACCTTC CASLLGSADYTF
TRBJ2-3 . TRBD1 TRBV7-9 TGTGCCAGCAGCCTAGGGGGACAGCGTCGGAAAAGCACAGATACGCAGTATTTT CASSLGGQRRKSTDTQYF
TRBJ1-5 . TRBD1 TRBV19 TGTGCCAGTAGTATGGGACAGGGCAATCAGCCCCAGCATTTT CASSMGQGNQPQHF
TRBJ2-3 once . TRBV29-1 TGCAGCGTCAGCGGGGGACAGGGCATATCCACAGATACGCAGTATTTT CSVSGGQGISTDTQYF
TRBJ2-7 . TRBD1 TRBV30 TGTGCCTGGAGTGTACTGACAGGGGTTTTAAACGAGCAGTACTTC CAWSVLTGVLNEQYF
TRBJ1-1 . TRBD1 TRBV5-6 TGTGCCAGCAGCTTGGGGACAGGGAAAAAAGCTTTCTTT CASSLGTGKKAFF
TRBJ2-1 once TRBD2 TRBV9 TGTGCCAGCAGCGCCGAGGGACTAGCCAGAGATGAGCAGTTCTTC CASSAEGLARDEQFF
TRBJ1-3 . TRBD1 TRBV5-8 TGTGCCAGCAGCTTGCCAGGGACAGGGACTGGAAACACCATATATTTT CASSLPGTGTGNTIYF
TRBJ2-7 . . TRBV2 TGTGCCAGCAGTGAGAGCTCCTCAAACTCCTACGAGCAGTACTTC CASSESSSNSYEQYF
TRBJ2-7 . TRBD2 TRBV29-1 TGCAGCGTTGAAGGGGGCGGGAGCCCTACCCCCGAGCAGTACTTC CSVEGGGSPTPEQYF
TRBJ2-3 . TRBD1 TRBV11-2 TGTGCCAGCAGCCCCGGACAGGGAAAAGGGGATACGCAGTATTTT CASSPGQGKGDTQYF
TRBJ1-1 . . TRBV19 TGTGCCAGTAGTATAGGGACAGCCACTGAAGCTTTCTTT CASSIGTATEAFF
TRBJ2-3 . . TRBV5-1 TGCGCCAGCAGCTCAGGACAGTTCACAGATACGCAGTATTTT CASSSGQFTDTQYF
TRBJ2-3 . . TRBV21-1 TGTGCCAGCAGCAAGGTTTATCGGGGGGTCACAGATACGCAGTATTTT CASSKVYRGVTDTQYF
TRBJ2-3 . . TRBV5-4 TGTGCCAGCAGCTGGGTCCGGGAGCGTACGCAGTATTTT CASSWVRERTQYF
TRBJ1-6 . TRBD1 TRBV5-4 TGTGCCAGCAGTTCGGGACAGGGTGGTTCACCCCTCCACTTT CASSSGQGGSPLHF
TRBJ1-6 . TRBD1 TRBV9 TGTGCCAGCAGCGCAACAGGGGAGCGTAATTCACCCCTCCACTTT CASSATGERNSPLHF
TRBJ2-1 . TRBD1 TRBV10-1 TGCGCCAGCAGTCCAACGGACAGGGTCCCACCCGAGCAGTTCTTC CASSPTDRVPPEQFF
TRBJ2-7 . TRBD1 TRBV6-4 TGTGCCAGCAGTGAGACAGGGGTGGGAGAGCAGTACTTC CASSETGVGEQYF
TRBJ1-4 . . TRBV4-1 TGCGCCAGCAGCCAAGCGGGGGGTGAAAAACTGTTTTTT CASSQAGGEKLFF
TRBJ1-3 . TRBD1 TRBV19 TGTGCCAGTAGTGAGGACAGGGAGGCAAGGTCTGGAAACACCATATATTTT CASSEDREARSGNTIYF
TRBJ1-4 . TRBD1 TRBV7-9 TGTGCCAGCAGCCGGGACAGGGGAAGGCCAACTAATGAAAAACTGTTTTTT CASSRDRGRPTNEKLFF
TRBJ2-3 once . TRBV11-3 TGTGCCAGCAGCTTAGGGGTGGGCGACACAGATACGCAGTATTTT CASSLGVGDTDTQYF
TRBJ1-6 . . TRBV11-2 TGTGCCAGCAGCCCCCTGGGATCTGGAGGGTCACCCCTCCACTTT CASSPLGSGGSPLHF